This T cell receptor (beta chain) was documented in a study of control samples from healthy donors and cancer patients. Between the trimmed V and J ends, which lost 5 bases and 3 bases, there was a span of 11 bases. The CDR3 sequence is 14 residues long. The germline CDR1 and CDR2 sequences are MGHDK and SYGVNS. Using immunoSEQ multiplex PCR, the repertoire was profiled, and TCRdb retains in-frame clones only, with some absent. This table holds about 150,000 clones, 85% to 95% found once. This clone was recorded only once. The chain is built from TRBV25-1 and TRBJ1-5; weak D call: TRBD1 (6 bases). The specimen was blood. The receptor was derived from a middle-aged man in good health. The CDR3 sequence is CASSRRDNNQPQHF. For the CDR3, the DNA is TGTGCCAGCAGTCGCCGGGACAACAATCAGCCCCAGCATTTT. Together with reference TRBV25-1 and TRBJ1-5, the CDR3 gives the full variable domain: EADIYQTPRYLVIGTGKKITLECSQTMGHDKMYWYQQDPGMELHLIHYSYGVNSTEKGDLSSESTVSRIRTEHFPLTLESARPSHTSQYLCASSRRDNNQPQHFGDGTRLSIL.